Presented here are 17 T cell receptor beta chains from one specimen sequenced in a study of OX40 agonist ivuxolimab in advanced cancers. The method was the immunoSEQ multiplex PCR assay. TCRdb's version of the immuneACCESS table is confined to in-frame rearrangements and falls short of the full clone set. An unresolved V gene accounts for under half of the shortfall where checked; the remainder is of unknown origin. The sample contains 87,000 or so clones, around 85% of them found a single time. About 3.8% of the sample is in the top ten clones. Sample: CD4+ or CD8+ T cells sorted from blood, taken in a trial of the OX40 agonist ivuxolimab. The receptors originated from an adult with an advanced solid tumor such as melanoma, head and neck, liver or kidney cancer.

This chain uses TRBV25-1 with TRBJ2-5; D tentatively reads TRBD1 or TRBD2 (5 bases each). Germline V gene lookup returns CDR1 MGHDK and CDR2 SYGVNS. With 2 bases removed from V and 3 bases from J, the gap between germline ends came to 13 bases. The CDR3 extends over 15 amino acids. In nucleotides, the CDR3 is TGTGCCAGCAGTGAACCGGGACGATCAAAAGAGACCCAGTACTTC. It translates to CASSEPGRSKETQYF.

This chain joins TRBV7-3 and TRBJ2-1; 12 bases match TRBD2. The CDR3 is 15 residues long. V gave up 5 bases and J gave up 3 bases; unmatched junction bases: 2. Germline loops: CDR1 SGHTA, CDR2 FQGTGA. CDR3 sequence: CASSLAGGYYNEQFF. In DNA form, the CDR3 reads TGTGCCAGCAGCCTAGCGGGAGGGTACTACAATGAGCAGTTCTTC.

The chain carries TRBV4-1 and TRBJ1-1; D not certain. This CDR3 has 13 amino acids. V was cut by 0 bases and J by 7 bases, with 9 bases left in between. CDR1 is MGHRA, CDR2 YSYEKL, per germline. Here the CDR3 DNA reads TGCGCCAGCAGCCAAGAGATACCGTTTGAAGCTTTCTTT. It specifies CASSQEIPFEAFF.

This clone has only a few counts. J is TRBJ1-3 and V is TRBV5-4; D is unresolved. The CDR3 totals 15 residues. Germline V lookup: CDR1 SGHNT, CDR2 YYREEE (reference sequence). V lost 0 bases, J lost 0 bases, and 7 bases lay in between. The CDR3: CASSLVGGSGNTIYF. The CDR3 DNA sequence: TGTGCCAGCAGCTTGGTAGGAGGCTCTGGAAACACCATATATTTT.

The chain is built from TRBV30 and TRBJ1-1; possibly TRBD1 for D (5 bases). This CDR3 is built from 12 residues. V lost 2 bases and J lost 2, with 6 bases in between. The germline gives CDR1 GTSNPN, CDR2 SVGIG (reference sequence). Here the CDR3 reads CAWSRTNTEAFF. CDR3 sequence (DNA): TGTGCCTGGAGTCGGACAAACACTGAAGCTTTCTTT.

V and J are TRBV28 and TRBJ1-1; D is undetermined. Germline V gene lookup returns CDR1 MDHEN and CDR2 SYDVKM. V shed 7 bases and J shed 4 bases, with 7 bases lying between them. This CDR3 is 11 amino acids long. DNA for the CDR3: TGTGCCAGCACCCATGGCACTGAAGCTTTCTTT. As protein: CASTHGTEAFF.

J is TRBJ2-6 and V is TRBV7-6, with no clear D. Germline CDR1 and CDR2: SGHVS and FNYEAQ. The CDR3 loop spans 13 amino acids. Between the trimmed V and J ends, which lost 9 bases and 3 bases, there was a span of 9 bases. This chain's CDR3 is CASTGGGANVLTF. CDR3 sequence (DNA): TGTGCCAGTACGGGCGGTGGGGCCAACGTCCTGACTTTC.

This chain joins TRBV6-1 and TRBJ1-4; D unresolved. V was cut by 8 bases and J by 3 bases, with 16 bases left in between. Germline-derived CDR1 and CDR2 are MNHNS and SASEGT. The length of the CDR3 is 15 residues. CDR3 amino acids: CASGRFGSSNEKLFF. Written as DNA, the CDR3 is TGTGCCAGCGGACGGTTTGGGAGCTCTAATGAAAAACTGTTTTTT.

This clone was seen a single time. The chain joins TRBV7-2 to TRBJ2-3; no definite D call. This CDR3 has 14 residues. Trimming removed 1 base from V and 1 base from J, with 6 bases in between. The germline gives CDR1 SGHTA, CDR2 FQGNSA. The CDR3 DNA reads TGTGCCAGCAGCTTAGGAGCAGGCACAGATACGCAGTATTTT. Translating it yields CASSLGAGTDTQYF.

The chain carries TRBV19 and TRBJ1-2; 7 nucleotides match TRBD1. V lost 6 bases and J lost 4; bases outside the gene matches: 5. Germline CDR1 is LNHDA and CDR2 is SQIVND (reference sequence). The CDR3 runs 13 residues. CDR3: CASRTRQGYGYTF. In DNA form, the CDR3 reads TGTGCCAGTAGGACTAGACAGGGCTATGGCTACACCTTC.

The chain combines TRBV7-9 with TRBJ2-3; the match to TRBD1 covers 11 bases. After removal of 3 bases from V and 7 bases from J, the junction contained 12 bases not matched to a gene. Per germline, CDR1 SEHNR and CDR2 FQNEAQ (reference sequence). CDR3 length: 17 amino acids. In DNA form, the CDR3 reads TGTGCCAGCAGCTTGAGGACAGGGGGCTTAGGAGAAAATACGCAGTATTTT. This sequence encodes CASSLRTGGLGENTQYF.

This clone was recorded once. This rearrangement joins TRBV6-5 to TRBJ1-4; no reliable D call. The V end lost 0 bases, the J end lost 7 bases, and 9 bases lay between the germline ends. This CDR3 has 14 amino acids. Germline CDR1 is MNHEY and CDR2 is SVGAGI. CDR3 coding DNA: TGTGCCAGCAGTTACTCTCGGGTGCCTGAAAAACTGTTTTTT. Encoded protein: CASSYSRVPEKLFF.

This chain uses TRBV2 with TRBJ2-7; tentatively, D is TRBD1 or TRBD2 (5 bases each). The CDR3 length is 13 residues. V lost 6 bases to trimming and J lost 3 bases, with 12 bases between them. Germline CDR1 SNHLY, CDR2 FYNNEI. The CDR3 reads CASRWDRGYEQYF. Here the CDR3 DNA reads TGTGCCAGCAGATGGGACCGAGGCTACGAGCAGTACTTC.

V is TRBV6-6 and J is TRBJ2-3; D is perhaps TRBD2 (6 bases). The CDR3 extends over 16 amino acids. From germline, CDR1 is MNHNY and CDR2 SVGAGI (reference sequence). V was clipped by 8 bases and J by 2 bases, with 20 bases between them. The CDR3 protein is CASCSPGRGNTDTQYF. The CDR3 DNA follows: TGTGCCAGCTGCAGTCCTGGACGGGGGAACACAGATACGCAGTATTTT.

The rearrangement joins TRBV6-6 to TRBJ1-1, with 10 bases that match TRBD1. With V trimmed by 4 bases and J by 1 base, 0 bases remained unmatched. CDR1 is MNHNY and CDR2 is SVGAGI in the germline V gene (reference sequence). The length of the CDR3 is 14 residues. The CDR3 loop is CASSWDRGNTEAFF. The CDR3 nucleotides are TGTGCCAGCAGTTGGGACAGGGGGAACACTGAAGCTTTCTTT.

V gene TRBV9 combines with J gene TRBJ1-1; D ambiguous. CDR3 length equals 15 residues. Germline CDR1 and CDR2: SGDLS and YYNGEE. Trimming left V 6 bases short and J 5 bases short, with 20 bases between. CDR3 coding DNA: TGTGCCAGCACCCAACTCGATTGGGGAGGTACTGAAGCTTTCTTT. Protein sequence: CASTQLDWGGTEAFF.

The rearrangement links TRBV7-3 to TRBJ2-3, with D possibly matching TRBD1 (6 bases). The V end was cut by 1 base, the J end by 6 bases, with 14 bases between. Germline loops: CDR1 SGHTA, CDR2 FQGTGA. The CDR3 runs to 15 residues. The CDR3 is CASSLNRAKLDTQYF. The DNA of the CDR3 is TGTGCCAGCAGCTTAAACAGGGCAAAACTCGATACGCAGTATTTT.